This entry lists 22 T cell receptor beta chains sequenced from one sample in a study of shared clonotypes between healthy human individuals. CD45RO-negative, CCR7-positively selected cells formed the naive CD8 fraction, excluding terminally differentiated effector memory CD45RA+ cells. TCRdb's copy holds only in-frame clones and misses some; the assay was immunoSEQ multiplex PCR. The table has 700,000 to 950,000 clones, 95% to 97% seen once. Sequenced: naive CD8+ T cells sorted from blood. The receptors were sampled from a man aged 30 to 45 in good health.

This clone was found once. The chain employs TRBV6-5 and TRBJ2-7, with a weak D call TRBD1 (6 bases). Germline CDR1 MNHEY, CDR2 SVGAGI. The CDR3 contains 14 residues. With 2 bases removed from V and 0 bases from J, the gap between germline ends came to 8 bases. CDR3 bases: TGTGCCAGCAGTTACACCAGGGGCTCCTACGAGCAGTACTTC. This sequence encodes CASSYTRGSYEQYF.

This clone was recorded only once. J is TRBJ1-1 and V is TRBV27; D remains unclear. The CDR3 loop spans 12 amino acids. Germline loops: CDR1 MNHEY, CDR2 SMNVEV (reference sequence). The V and J ends lost 8 bases and 5 bases respectively, with 12 bases between them. Here the CDR3 reads CASGTTPTEAFF. The CDR3 DNA is TGTGCCAGCGGAACAACACCGACTGAAGCTTTCTTT.

The CDR3 region has the DNA TGTGCCAGCAGTTCCGGGACTAGCGGGAGTCTTGGGAGCTCCTACGAGCAGTACTTC. Encoded protein: CASSSGTSGSLGSSYEQYF. The chain couples TRBV27 to TRBJ2-7; 14 bases align to TRBD2. CDR3 length: 19 residues. The junction had 11 bases not matched to a gene; V was cut back by 4 bases and J by 0 bases. Germline assignment: CDR1 MNHEY and CDR2 SMNVEV (reference sequence).

The chain links TRBV28 to TRBJ2-7, with 8 bases that match TRBD2. The CDR3 is 14 residues long. Germline loops: CDR1 MDHEN, CDR2 SYDVKM. The J segment lost 4 bases and the V segment lost 5 bases, leaving 7 bases of the junction unmatched. In DNA form, the CDR3 reads TGTGCCAGCAGTGAAAGCGGGAGTGGGTACGAGCAGTACTTC. Protein: CASSESGSGYEQYF.

The rearrangement uses TRBV19 and TRBJ2-7, with 8 bases identical to TRBD1. The CDR3 has 14 residues. Germline assignment: CDR1 LNHDA and CDR2 SQIVND (reference sequence). Trimming at V came to 5 bases and at J to 3 bases, leaving 6 bases not matched to a gene. CDR3 coding DNA: TGTGCCAGTAGTTTTCGAGGACAGGGCTACGAGCAGTACTTC. Translating it yields CASSFRGQGYEQYF.

The V gene is TRBV6-5, the J gene TRBJ2-6; D ambiguous. The CDR3 extends over 14 amino acids. Trimming stripped 2 bases from V and 3 bases from J, with 5 bases between. Germline CDR1 MNHEY, CDR2 SVGAGI. CDR3 nucleotides: TGTGCCAGCAGTTACCTCGATGGGGCCAACGTCCTGACTTTC. This codes for CASSYLDGANVLTF.

This chain connects TRBV11-2 to TRBJ1-5; D is perhaps TRBD1 (6 bases). The CDR3 is 15 amino acids. The germline V gene has CDR1 SGHAT and CDR2 FQNNGV. With 1 base removed from V and 6 bases from J, the gap between germline ends came to 13 bases. The CDR3 is CASSLGSGGGQPQHF. The CDR3 DNA sequence: TGTGCCAGCAGCTTAGGAAGTGGGGGCGGTCAGCCCCAGCATTTT.

The chain has TRBV4-1 and TRBJ2-7; 8 positions agree with TRBD2. Per the germline V gene, CDR1 is MGHRA and CDR2 is YSYEKL. Unmatched junction bases numbered 11, after V lost 5 bases and J lost 2 bases. This CDR3 has 16 residues. The CDR3 DNA is TGCGCCAGCAGCGATCAAAGCGGGAGATTCCCCTACGAGCAGTACTTC. This sequence encodes CASSDQSGRFPYEQYF.

The V and J genes are TRBV2 and TRBJ1-1; maybe TRBD1 (5 bases). Germline CDR1 SNHLY, CDR2 FYNNEI. The CDR3 covers 12 residues. Trimming left V 4 bases short and J 10 bases short, with 13 bases between. Here the CDR3 reads CASSAWLGGAFF. CDR3 DNA: TGTGCCAGCAGTGCGTGGCTGGGGGGAGCTTTCTTT.

V is TRBV5-4 and J is TRBJ1-2, with 10 bases that match TRBD1. This CDR3 has 14 amino acids. CDR1 is SGHNT and CDR2 is YYREEE in the germline V gene (reference sequence). V gave up 4 bases and J gave up 7 bases; unmatched junction bases: 7. The DNA for the CDR3 is TGTGCCAGCAGCCGACAGGGGGCGATTCGTGGCTACACCTTC. This translates into CASSRQGAIRGYTF.

V usage is TRBV19 and J usage is TRBJ1-5, with no clear D. Per germline, CDR1 LNHDA and CDR2 SQIVND (reference sequence). This CDR3 is 13 amino acids long. With 3 bases removed from V and 11 bases from J, the gap between germline ends came to 14 bases. DNA for the CDR3: TGTGCCAGTAGTATTTCGGACCAAACGGCCCAGCATTTT. Amino acid sequence: CASSISDQTAQHF.

The V call is TRBV5-1, the J call TRBJ2-3, with 10 nucleotides matching TRBD2. From germline, CDR1 is SGHRS and CDR2 YFSETQ. The CDR3 has 15 amino acids. The V and J ends lost 6 bases and 4 bases, in that order; junction bases with no gene match: 8. The CDR3 loop reads CASNAGTSEADTQYF. In DNA, the CDR3 is TGCGCCAGCAATGCCGGGACTAGCGAAGCAGATACGCAGTATTTT.

This rearrangement joins TRBV5-1 to TRBJ2-1; D uncertain. V was pared by 4 bases and J by 5 bases, with 13 bases between. The CDR3 sequence is 14 residues long. The germline CDR1 and CDR2 sequences are SGHRS and YFSETQ. In DNA, the CDR3 is TGCGCCAGCAGCCAGGTAGGCACTCACAATGAGCAGTTCTTC. It translates to CASSQVGTHNEQFF.

The chain uses TRBV7-2 and TRBJ2-7; 9 bases match TRBD2. Trimming cost V 5 bases and J 0 bases; bases outside gene matches: 11. The CDR3 has 17 residues. The germline V gene encodes CDR1 SGHTA and CDR2 FQGNSA. The CDR3 spells CASSTGPSGESSYEQYF. The CDR3 DNA is TGTGCCAGCAGCACCGGCCCTAGCGGGGAGAGCTCCTACGAGCAGTACTTC.

V is TRBV7-9 and J is TRBJ1-4, with TRBD1 matching over 7 bases. V shed 5 bases and J 7 bases; nucleotides not matched to a gene: 10. There are 15 residues in the CDR3. CDR1 is SEHNR, CDR2 FQNEAQ, per germline (reference sequence). The CDR3 DNA is TGTGCCAGCAGCCTCCGGGACAGAGAGGGTGAAAAACTGTTTTTT. Protein: CASSLRDREGEKLFF.

This chain joins TRBV5-8 and TRBJ2-2; perhaps TRBD1 as D (6 bases). The germline CDR1 and CDR2 sequences are SGHTS and YDEGEE. Trimming left V 0 bases short and J 0 bases short, with 9 bases between. There are 16 residues in the CDR3. CDR3 loop: CASSLERTANTGELFF. The CDR3, as DNA: TGTGCCAGCAGCTTGGAAAGGACAGCGAACACCGGGGAGCTGTTTTTT.

This chain uses TRBV11-2 with TRBJ2-7; 14 bases fit TRBD2. Germline V gene lookup returns CDR1 SGHAT and CDR2 FQNNGV. J lost 7 bases, V lost 5 bases, and 7 bases had no gene match. CDR3 size: 15 residues. For the CDR3, the DNA is TGTGCCAGCAGCGAAAGACTAGCGGGAGGGAGGGAGCAGTACTTC. It is translated as CASSERLAGGREQYF.

This chain connects TRBV14 to TRBJ1-2, with D unclear. Germline CDR1 is SGHDN and CDR2 is FVKESK. V gave up 7 bases and J gave up 1 base, with 10 bases separating them. The CDR3 length is 13 residues. CDR3 region: CASNAGYNYGYTF. The CDR3 nucleotides read TGTGCCAGCAACGCGGGATATAACTATGGCTACACCTTC.

The chain uses TRBV9 and TRBJ2-2; 12 bases agree with TRBD2. This CDR3 is built from 16 residues. The junction had 9 bases not matched to a gene; V was cut back by 3 bases and J by 9 bases. Germline V gene sequence: CDR1 SGDLS, CDR2 YYNGEE. Here the CDR3 DNA reads TGTGCCAGCAGCGCCGGACTAGCGGGATCGGGGCGGGAGCTGTTTTTT. It encodes CASSAGLAGSGRELFF.

The rearrangement uses TRBV5-1 and TRBJ2-2; 7 nucleotides agree with TRBD1. The CDR3 has 17 residues. Trimming cost V 4 bases and J 2 bases; bases outside gene matches: 11. Germline V gene lookup returns CDR1 SGHRS and CDR2 YFSETQ. DNA for the CDR3: TGCGCCAGCAGCCCGACTTGGGACAGAATAAACACCGGGGAGCTGTTTTTT. Its protein product is CASSPTWDRINTGELFF.

This chain joins TRBV4-3 and TRBJ2-1; perhaps TRBD2 as D (5 bases). This CDR3 has 16 amino acids. Looked up from germline, CDR1 is LGHNA and CDR2 is YSLEER. V was pared by 1 base and J by 4 bases, with 14 bases between. CDR3: CASSQVGISGYNEQFF. The CDR3 DNA follows: TGCGCCAGCAGCCAAGTGGGGATCTCGGGATACAATGAGCAGTTCTTC.

The genes are TRBV5-5 and TRBJ2-7; the D gene is possibly TRBD2 (5 bases). The CDR3 spans 15 residues. Germline assignment: CDR1 SGHKS and CDR2 YYEKEE (reference sequence). V lost 6 bases, J lost 2 bases, and 18 bases lay in between. CDR3 nucleotide sequence: TGTGCCAGCACCGTTACGGGAAACACGCCCTACGAGCAGTACTTC. It codes for CASTVTGNTPYEQYF. Full variable domain (outside the CDR3, taken from reference TRBV5-5 and TRBJ2-7): DAGVTQSPTHLIKTRGQQVTLRCSPISGHKSVSWYQQVLGQGPQFIFQYYEKEERGRGNFPDRFSARQFPNYSSELNVNALLLGDSALYLCASTVTGNTPYEQYFGPGTRLTVT.